Listed below are T cell receptor beta chains from one sample, sequenced in a study of cytomegalovirus exposure and HLA in healthy donors. Generated by immunoSEQ multiplex PCR, the TCRdb table keeps only in-frame clones and is missing some. The sample consists of roughly 110,000 clones, about 70% of them appearing once. The sequenced sample consisted of PBMCs. Receptors originate from a woman between 50 and 59 years old in good health and CMV-seropositive. Both conserved end residues are part of each CDR3. The D gene is left open where the match is weak. Size is omitted from some rows. Given values are once, few, many or a class for expanded clones.

clone_size: .
d_call: .
j_call: TRBJ1-5
v_call: TRBV6-1
cdr3_aa: CASTYYSNQPQHF
cdr3_nt: TGTGCCAGCACCTATTATAGCAATCAGCCCCAGCATTTT

clone_size: .
d_call: TRBD1
j_call: TRBJ2-2
v_call: TRBV7-9
cdr3_aa: CASADPRTGDTGELFF
cdr3_nt: TGTGCCAGCGCCGATCCTAGGACAGGGGACACCGGGGAGCTGTTTTTT

clone_size: .
d_call: TRBD1
j_call: TRBJ1-1
v_call: TRBV7-6
cdr3_aa: CASSKGQGAAEAFF
cdr3_nt: TGTGCCAGCAGCAAGGGACAGGGGGCGGCTGAAGCTTTCTTT

clone_size: .
d_call: TRBD1
j_call: TRBJ2-1
v_call: TRBV5-1
cdr3_aa: CASGPDGQDNEQFF
cdr3_nt: TGCGCCAGCGGCCCCGATGGACAGGACAATGAGCAGTTCTTC

clone_size: .
d_call: TRBD2
j_call: TRBJ2-2
v_call: TRBV2
cdr3_aa: CASKATSGGSGELFF
cdr3_nt: TGTGCCAGCAAGGCCACTAGCGGGGGGTCAGGGGAGCTGTTTTTT

clone_size: .
d_call: .
j_call: TRBJ2-2
v_call: TRBV5-4
cdr3_aa: CASSLELAGELFF
cdr3_nt: TGTGCCAGCAGCTTGGAGCTCGCCGGGGAGCTGTTTTTT

clone_size: few
d_call: TRBD1
j_call: TRBJ1-3
v_call: TRBV6-6
cdr3_aa: CASGDRGTGNTIYF
cdr3_nt: TGTGCCAGCGGGGACAGGGGTACTGGAAACACCATATATTTT

clone_size: .
d_call: .
j_call: TRBJ2-7
v_call: TRBV6-1
cdr3_aa: CASGRTVSSYEQYF
cdr3_nt: TGTGCCAGCGGCCGGACAGTTAGCTCCTACGAGCAGTACTTC

clone_size: .
d_call: .
j_call: TRBJ1-2
v_call: TRBV5-4
cdr3_aa: CASSFHGQNVYGYTF
cdr3_nt: TGTGCCAGCAGCTTCCATGGACAGAACGTCTATGGCTACACCTTC

clone_size: few
d_call: TRBD2
j_call: TRBJ2-1
v_call: TRBV4-3
cdr3_aa: CASSQDFHRGGWLDEQFF
cdr3_nt: TGCGCCAGCAGCCAAGATTTTCACCGGGGGGGCTGGCTCGATGAGCAGTTCTTC

clone_size: .
d_call: TRBD1
j_call: TRBJ2-7
v_call: TRBV4-2
cdr3_aa: CASSKEGGTYEQYF
cdr3_nt: TGTGCCAGCAGCAAGGAAGGGGGCACCTACGAGCAGTACTTC

clone_size: .
d_call: TRBD1
j_call: TRBJ1-2
v_call: TRBV5-6
cdr3_aa: CASSSWGIVGTDYGYTF
cdr3_nt: TGTGCCAGCAGCTCTTGGGGGATTGTTGGGACAGACTATGGCTACACCTTC

clone_size: .
d_call: TRBD1
j_call: TRBJ1-4
v_call: TRBV28
cdr3_aa: CASSLRARGPEKLFF
cdr3_nt: TGTGCCAGCAGTTTAAGGGCCAGGGGGCCTGAAAAACTGTTTTTT

clone_size: .
d_call: TRBD1
j_call: TRBJ1-6
v_call: TRBV2
cdr3_aa: CASRTGGYNSPLHF
cdr3_nt: TGTGCCAGCAGGACAGGGGGCTATAATTCACCCCTCCACTTT

clone_size: few
d_call: .
j_call: TRBJ2-2
v_call: TRBV11-3
cdr3_aa: CASSLRGSGELFF
cdr3_nt: TGTGCCAGCAGCTTACGGGGATCCGGGGAGCTGTTTTTT

clone_size: .
d_call: TRBD1
j_call: TRBJ1-6
v_call: TRBV7-8
cdr3_aa: CATSGQGNSPLHF
cdr3_nt: TGTGCCACTTCTGGACAGGGAAATTCACCCCTCCACTTT

clone_size: .
d_call: .
j_call: TRBJ2-7
v_call: TRBV13
cdr3_aa: CASSSHLDSEQYF
cdr3_nt: TGTGCCAGCAGCTCCCACCTGGACAGCGAGCAGTACTTC

clone_size: .
d_call: .
j_call: TRBJ2-7
v_call: TRBV5-1
cdr3_aa: CASSLASTGSNVDF
cdr3_nt: TGCGCCAGCAGCTTGGCCAGTACAGGATCTAACGTGGACTTC

clone_size: few
d_call: TRBD1
j_call: TRBJ2-7
v_call: TRBV28
cdr3_aa: CASSLSKRGGAYHEQYF
cdr3_nt: TGTGCCAGCAGTTTATCGAAAAGAGGGGGCGCATACCACGAGCAGTACTTC

clone_size: .
d_call: TRBD2
j_call: TRBJ2-5
v_call: TRBV5-1
cdr3_aa: CASSLQASGVWRSETQYF
cdr3_nt: TGCGCCAGCAGCTTACAGGCTAGCGGGGTCTGGCGTTCCGAGACCCAGTACTTC

clone_size: .
d_call: .
j_call: TRBJ1-1
v_call: TRBV7-9
cdr3_aa: CASKEPGGNTEAFF
cdr3_nt: TGTGCCAGCAAAGAACCGGGAGGGAACACTGAAGCTTTCTTT

clone_size: few
d_call: .
j_call: TRBJ1-2
v_call: TRBV4-2
cdr3_aa: CASSQDMGGRSGYTF
cdr3_nt: TGTGCCAGCAGCCAAGATATGGGGGGGCGCTCGGGCTACACCTTC

clone_size: .
d_call: .
j_call: TRBJ1-6
v_call: TRBV2
cdr3_aa: CASRGPQTGYNSPLHF
cdr3_nt: TGTGCCAGCAGGGGTCCCCAGACAGGCTATAATTCACCCCTCCACTTT

clone_size: .
d_call: .
j_call: TRBJ1-2
v_call: TRBV10-3
cdr3_aa: CAISQTPGGYTF
cdr3_nt: TGTGCCATCAGCCAGACCCCAGGAGGCTACACCTTC

clone_size: .
d_call: .
j_call: TRBJ2-7
v_call: TRBV7-2
cdr3_aa: CASSLDRNYEQYF
cdr3_nt: TGTGCCAGCAGCCTTGACAGGAACTACGAGCAGTACTTC

clone_size: few
d_call: TRBD1
j_call: TRBJ2-7
v_call: TRBV6-5
cdr3_aa: CASNPGQGRVEQYF
cdr3_nt: TGTGCCAGCAATCCGGGACAGGGACGTGTCGAGCAGTACTTC

clone_size: .
d_call: .
j_call: TRBJ1-3
v_call: TRBV29-1
cdr3_aa: CSVVVSGNTIYF
cdr3_nt: TGCAGCGTCGTCGTATCTGGAAACACCATATATTTT

clone_size: few
d_call: TRBD2
j_call: TRBJ2-7
v_call: TRBV9
cdr3_aa: CASSAGRGSYEQYF
cdr3_nt: TGTGCCAGCAGCGCCGGGAGGGGGTCCTACGAGCAGTACTTC

clone_size: .
d_call: .
j_call: TRBJ1-1
v_call: TRBV18
cdr3_aa: CASSATMNTEAFF
cdr3_nt: TGTGCCAGCTCAGCGACAATGAACACTGAAGCTTTCTTT

clone_size: once
d_call: TRBD1
j_call: TRBJ1-2
v_call: TRBV7-2
cdr3_aa: CASSPPWDRSYGYTF
cdr3_nt: TGTGCCAGCAGCCCCCCCTGGGACAGATCCTATGGCTACACCTTC

clone_size: .
d_call: .
j_call: TRBJ2-2
v_call: TRBV18
cdr3_aa: CASSPSYRDPGELFF
cdr3_nt: TGTGCCAGCTCACCATCTTACAGGGATCCCGGGGAGCTGTTTTTT

clone_size: .
d_call: TRBD1
j_call: TRBJ1-2
v_call: TRBV9
cdr3_aa: CASSGALNVGQGAARGYTF
cdr3_nt: TGTGCCAGCAGCGGAGCCCTGAACGTTGGACAGGGGGCGGCTCGTGGCTACACCTTC

clone_size: .
d_call: TRBD1
j_call: TRBJ1-5
v_call: TRBV19
cdr3_aa: CASSIKAGQGFQPQHF
cdr3_nt: TGTGCCAGTAGTATAAAAGCGGGACAGGGATTTCAGCCCCAGCATTTT

clone_size: .
d_call: .
j_call: TRBJ1-3
v_call: TRBV11-2
cdr3_aa: CASSSPVQGAGNTIYF
cdr3_nt: TGTGCCAGCAGCTCGCCCGTTCAGGGTGCGGGAAACACCATATATTTT

clone_size: .
d_call: TRBD1
j_call: TRBJ1-2
v_call: TRBV5-4
cdr3_aa: CASSADRGVDSYGYTF
cdr3_nt: TGTGCCAGCAGTGCGGACAGGGGCGTCGATTCCTATGGCTACACCTTC

clone_size: .
d_call: .
j_call: TRBJ1-2
v_call: TRBV30
cdr3_aa: CAWTLANYGYTF
cdr3_nt: TGTGCCTGGACCTTAGCTAACTATGGCTACACCTTC

clone_size: .
d_call: TRBD1
j_call: TRBJ1-4
v_call: TRBV28
cdr3_aa: CASSLLQGAAEKLFF
cdr3_nt: TGTGCCAGCAGTTTACTGCAGGGGGCGGCTGAAAAACTGTTTTTT

clone_size: .
d_call: TRBD2
j_call: TRBJ2-1
v_call: TRBV28
cdr3_aa: CASARLAGSYNEQFF
cdr3_nt: TGTGCCAGCGCTAGACTAGCGGGGTCCTACAATGAGCAGTTCTTC

clone_size: once
d_call: TRBD1
j_call: TRBJ1-2
v_call: TRBV7-9
cdr3_aa: CASSVPTGGENGYTF
cdr3_nt: TGTGCCAGCAGCGTACCGACAGGGGGTGAAAATGGCTACACCTTC

clone_size: few
d_call: .
j_call: TRBJ1-2
v_call: TRBV4-3
cdr3_aa: CASSLEGGAANYGYTF
cdr3_nt: TGCGCCAGCAGCCTAGAGGGGGGGGCGGCTAACTATGGCTACACCTTC